This entry features one TCR beta chain sequence. This sample was included in a study of cytomegalovirus exposure and HLA in healthy donors. Study-level background: A subsequent analysis stated that the roughly 120 validation repertoires were run on the same platform as the 650 to 850 first-cohort repertoires.

Germline-derived CDR1 and CDR2 are LNHDA and SQIVND (reference sequence). V shed 5 bases and J shed 6 bases, with 17 bases lying between them. This CDR3 contains 14 residues. Profiled with immunoSEQ multiplex PCR; TCRdb holds only in-frame clones, not every one. Counted here are 110,000 or so clones, approximately 90% occurring once; the ten biggest clones make up 4% to 5.5%. The sample consisted of PBMCs. This TCR was recovered from a man aged 18 to 29 in good health and CMV-seropositive. This chain uses TRBV19 with TRBJ2-7, with TRBD1 as a possible D gene (6 bases). The CDR3 nucleotides read TGTGCCAGTAGTCCCGGGACACCTGGGGTCGAGCAGTACTTC. Amino acid sequence: CASSPGTPGVEQYF.